This TCR beta chain was profiled in a study of regulatory T cells in long-lasting Graves disease (dated by TCRdb to 2020 to 2022). At the level of the whole study: Newly diagnosed Graves' disease patients had taken antithyroid drugs for less than 3 months. Patients with persistent Graves' disease were compared with patients with newly diagnosed Graves' disease using TCR sequencing and RNA sequencing of peripheral blood. The study took place in China and was registered as a clinical trial. A total of around 35 samples underwent TCR sequencing: around 13 from persistent and roughly 20 from newly diagnosed Graves' disease patients. Points the paper makes about the study in general: Lower TCR Shannon entropy and fewer highly expanded clones were observed in persistent Graves' disease patients than in newly diagnosed patients, which suggested clonal expansion. A larger number of public clonotypes was shared among persistent patients (2,741) than among newly diagnosed patients (around 880). Sequencing and analysis were restricted to the TCR beta chain. The authors acknowledged the small sample size as a limitation that may reduce accuracy. The study examined only peripheral blood because the primary lesion, thyroid tissue, could not be accessed.

This clonotype was recorded at least ten times. The antigen it recognizes is unknown. One base away there is no much larger clone; base qualities are not given. Receptor libraries were prepared by multiplex PCR. The sequencer was an Illumina HiSeq 4000. CDR3 regions were amplified by Arm-PCR with iRepertoire HTBI primers to construct TCR beta libraries. Gel purification was performed on PCR products prior to sequencing. As for how the authors treated the data: Gene usage analysis of CDR3 amino acid clonotypes used the approximately 62 TRBV and some 15 TRBJ segments found across samples. COPE and FqMerger were used to merge the filtered high-quality paired reads into contigs. BLAST was used to align contigs to IMGT TRBV, TRBD and TRBJ reference genes, and CDR3 was defined according to IMGT. Any clonotype with a frequency above 0.1% was counted as a highly expanded clone. Shannon entropy served as the measure of repertoire diversity, while the Gini coefficient captured V-J evenness. A clonotype was considered public if more than one individual shared it. TCRdb ran its own pipeline on the public reads, namely fastp trimming at Q25 and MiXCR clone calling, and kept in-frame beta chains. CDR3 protein duplicates are merged, each entry listing the most common genes and DNA. The V and J calls come from TCRdb's annotation, not from the publication. This sample lists under 800,000 distinct CDR3 sequences; about 15% were detected once. Together, the top ten hold approximately 20% of the sample.

What the time point label conveys for this sample: newly diagnosed GD, antithyroid drugs for less than 3 months. For both TCR sequencing and RNA sequencing, RNA was extracted from PBMCs in TRIzol. The diagnosis of Graves' disease followed American Thyroid Association guidelines. Recruitment of patients was carried out at an endocrinology department in Xi'an, China. Each patient gave approximately 10 milliliters of peripheral blood, collected in an EDTA anticoagulant tube. Ficoll Paque Plus density gradient separation was used to isolate PBMCs, and no further T cell sorting was performed. RNA quality was checked with an Agilent 2100 Bioanalyzer and agarose gel, and concentration with a NanoDrop 2000. A further study also used this sample, focusing on T cells in Graves' hyperthyroidism and ophthalmopathy. The second study's authors report: Stable Graves' hyperthyroidism was defined as the absence of progression to ophthalmopathy over 18 months of follow-up. Hyperthyroidism patients were aged 18 to 65 years and newly diagnosed, with disease duration of less than 2 months. Any patient with an uncontrolled infection, another autoimmune disease, pregnancy or lactation was excluded. Diagnoses relied on clinical symptoms, serum thyroxine and TRAb, thyroid ultrasound and orbital computed tomography. A first-round RT-PCR of the TCR CDR3 used the HTBI primer set with the Qiagen OneStep RT-PCR kit. Most expanded thyroid clonotypes (frequency above 0.001) were also found in blood, which suggests that blood repertoires may mirror thyroid immune responses. In cross-validation, a model built on a 13 V-J signature told ophthalmopathy apart from stable hyperthyroidism with approximately 90% sensitivity and roughly 81% specificity, and in testing the same model reached 80%/75%. In validation, the model predicted progression to ophthalmopathy with over 65% sensitivity and around 72% specificity, a median of around 6.6 months before onset. To identify distinguishing TCR V-J signatures, a discovery cohort of around 98 patients was used, comprising 43 with Graves' ophthalmopathy and around 60 with stable Graves' hyperthyroidism. An independent validation cohort of under 20 hyperthyroidism patients and about 16 patients who later progressed to ophthalmopathy tested prospective prediction of ophthalmopathy. For training and testing, the roughly 93 patients in the discovery cohort were randomly divided in a 7:3 ratio. In addition, the study compared T-cell repertoires in thyroid tissue and in blood from a handful of Graves' hyperthyroidism patients. Once sampling was done, hyperthyroidism patients were given methimazole at a starting dose of 30 mg daily, whereas ophthalmopathy patients were given high-dose intravenous methylprednisolone. The libraries were constructed in a second round of multiplex PCR and then size-selected and purified. The libraries were sequenced on an Illumina HiSeq2000 using paired-end 100 bp reads. Raw data were processed with SOAPnuke, discarding reads with adapters, uncalled bases, mean Phred below 15, or no exact constant-primer or identifier match. High-quality paired reads were merged using COPE v1.2.5, and each unique nucleotide sequence was defined as a clonotype. Clonotypes were aligned to IMGT TRBV, TRBD and TRBJ reference segments using MiTCR v1.1. The analysis was restricted to V-J combinations with a frequency above 0.0001, which together covered 99% to 99.2% of the repertoires. The TCS score was defined as the ratio of F50 (clonal expansion) to E x V (chaos), calculated using BLOSUM62-based TCRdist between CDR3 peptides within each V-J. Welch's t-statistics and random forest reduced several hundred V-J features to 13, which were used in a naive Bayes classifier (R e1071). No statistical method was used to fix the sample size in advance, and group allocation was not hidden from the investigators. TCR Vbeta CDR3 sequencing of some 140 peripheral blood samples (more than 40 ophthalmopathy, around 80 hyperthyroidism and some 17 progressor patients) is reported in the paper.

Sample: peripheral blood mononuclear cells (PBMCs), taken at new diagnosis, from a patient treated with antithyroid drugs. This sequence originates from a woman aged 25-40 years with Graves disease. Donor details come from another sample of the same person, matched by shared clones.

The CDR3 has the sequence CASSLTESSYNEQFF. The DNA sequence follows: TGTGCCAGCAGTTTAACGGAGAGCTCCTACAATGAGCAGTTCTTC. The V and J genes are TRBV28 and TRBJ2-1; no confident D gene assignment can be made. Sequences MDHEN (CDR1) and SYDVKM (CDR2) are obtained from the germline V gene. There are 15 amino acids in the CDR3, from cysteine to phenylalanine inclusive. Just the 45-base CDR3 DNA is kept, in frame starting at base 1. V is clipped by 2 bases and J by 0 bases, and the sequence between their germline boundaries is 8 bases long.